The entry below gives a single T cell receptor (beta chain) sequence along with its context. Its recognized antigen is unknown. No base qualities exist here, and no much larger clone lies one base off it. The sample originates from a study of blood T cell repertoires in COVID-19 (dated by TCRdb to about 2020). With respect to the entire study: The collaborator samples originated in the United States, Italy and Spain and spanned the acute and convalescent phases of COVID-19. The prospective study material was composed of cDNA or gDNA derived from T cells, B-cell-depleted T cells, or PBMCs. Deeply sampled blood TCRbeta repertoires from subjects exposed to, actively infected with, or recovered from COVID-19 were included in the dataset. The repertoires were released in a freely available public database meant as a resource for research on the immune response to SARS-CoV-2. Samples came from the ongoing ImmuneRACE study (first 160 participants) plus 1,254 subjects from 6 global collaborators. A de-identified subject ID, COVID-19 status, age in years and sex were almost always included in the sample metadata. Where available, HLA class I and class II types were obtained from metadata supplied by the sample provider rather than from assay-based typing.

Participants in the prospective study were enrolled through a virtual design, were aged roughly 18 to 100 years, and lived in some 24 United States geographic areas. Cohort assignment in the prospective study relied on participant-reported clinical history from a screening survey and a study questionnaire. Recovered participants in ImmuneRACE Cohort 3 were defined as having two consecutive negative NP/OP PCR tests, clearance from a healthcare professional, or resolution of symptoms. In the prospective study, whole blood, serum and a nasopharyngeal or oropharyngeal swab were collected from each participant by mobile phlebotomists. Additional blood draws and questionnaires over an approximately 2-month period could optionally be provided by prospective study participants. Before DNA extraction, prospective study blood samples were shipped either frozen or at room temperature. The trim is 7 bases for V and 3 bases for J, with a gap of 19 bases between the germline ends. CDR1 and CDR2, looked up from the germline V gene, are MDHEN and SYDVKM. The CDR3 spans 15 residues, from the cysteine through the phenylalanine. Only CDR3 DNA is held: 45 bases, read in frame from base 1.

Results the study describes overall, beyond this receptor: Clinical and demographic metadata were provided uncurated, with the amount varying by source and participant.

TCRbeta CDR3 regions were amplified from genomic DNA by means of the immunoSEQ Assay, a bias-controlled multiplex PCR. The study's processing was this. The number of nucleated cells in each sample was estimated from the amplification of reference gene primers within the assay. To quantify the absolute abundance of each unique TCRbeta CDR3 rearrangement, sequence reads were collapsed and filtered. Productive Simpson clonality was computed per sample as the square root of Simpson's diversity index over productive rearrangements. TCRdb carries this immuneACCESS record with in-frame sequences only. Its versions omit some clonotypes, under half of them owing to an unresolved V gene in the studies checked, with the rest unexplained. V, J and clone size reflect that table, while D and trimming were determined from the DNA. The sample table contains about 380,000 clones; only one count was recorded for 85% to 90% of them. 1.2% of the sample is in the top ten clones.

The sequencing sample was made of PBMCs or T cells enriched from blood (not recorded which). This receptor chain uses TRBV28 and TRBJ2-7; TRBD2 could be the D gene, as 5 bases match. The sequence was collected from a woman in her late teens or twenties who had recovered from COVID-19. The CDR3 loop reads CASTQEVGHNYEQYF. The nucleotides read TGTGCCAGCACCCAGGAGGTAGGGCATAACTACGAGCAGTACTTC.